This entry features one T cell receptor (beta chain) sequence. Antigen unknown. These data originate in a study of OX40 agonist ivuxolimab in advanced cancers. Across the whole study: The patients received ivuxolimab by intravenous route every 2 weeks at 0.01 to 10 mg/kg.

The method was immunoSEQ multiplex PCR; TCRdb's version includes in-frame clones alone and lacks a portion of them. The profile shows about 54,000 clones, more than 85% of them singletons. V lost 2 bases and J lost 1, with 6 bases in between. Germline CDR1 and CDR2: SGHNT and YYREEE (reference sequence). This CDR3 spans 13 amino acids. General study points: Among T cells, CD8+ cells averaged more expanded clones than CD4+ cells.

The chain has TRBV5-4 and TRBJ1-2, with D unresolved. Sequenced here: CD4+ or CD8+ T cells sorted from blood, sampled in a trial of the OX40 agonist ivuxolimab. The receptor's source is an adult with an advanced solid tumor such as melanoma, head and neck, liver or kidney cancer. DNA for the CDR3: TGTGCCAGCAGCTTTTCAAATAACTATGGCTACACCTTC. Protein sequence: CASSFSNNYGYTF.